The clone carrying this TCR beta chain was seen more than once but under ten times. These data belong to a study of cytotoxic CD8 clonotypes in ibrutinib-treated CLL. Germline CDR1 SGHDN, CDR2 FVKESK. This CDR3 is built from 13 residues. Trimming shortened V by 4 bases and J by 8 bases, and 14 bases separated the two germline ends. Produced via immunoSEQ multiplex PCR; TCRdb's table is partial and in-frame only. Seen here are 20,000 to 30,000 clones, approximately 72% observed once, and the top ten hold 7% to 9.5%. The sequenced sample was PBMCs, obtained before ibrutinib treatment. The rearrangement uses TRBV14 and TRBJ1-2, with D uncertain. The sequence came from a human donor with chronic lymphocytic leukemia. The CDR3 loop reads CASSLNLAGGYTF. CDR3 nucleotide sequence: TGTGCCAGCAGCCTCAACCTGGCGGGCGGCTACACCTTC.